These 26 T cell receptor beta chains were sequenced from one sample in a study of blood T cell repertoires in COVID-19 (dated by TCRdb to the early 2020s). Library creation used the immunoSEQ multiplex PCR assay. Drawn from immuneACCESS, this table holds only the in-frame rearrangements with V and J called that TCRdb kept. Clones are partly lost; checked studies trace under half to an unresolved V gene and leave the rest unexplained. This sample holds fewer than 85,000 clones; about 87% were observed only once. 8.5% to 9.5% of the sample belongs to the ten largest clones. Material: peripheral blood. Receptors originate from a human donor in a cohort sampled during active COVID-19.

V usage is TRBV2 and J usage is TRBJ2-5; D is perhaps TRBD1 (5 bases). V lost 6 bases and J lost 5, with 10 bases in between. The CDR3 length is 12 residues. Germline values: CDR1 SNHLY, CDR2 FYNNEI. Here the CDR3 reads CASRGLAETQYF. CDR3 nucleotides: TGTGCCAGCAGGGGGCTGGCGGAGACCCAGTACTTC.

This chain's CDR3 is CASSFRDRGETQYF. As DNA, the CDR3 is TGTGCCAGCAGCTTCCGGGACAGGGGGGAGACCCAGTACTTC. The chain has TRBV7-8 and TRBJ2-5; 11 nucleotides align to TRBD1. Germline loops: CDR1 SGHVS, CDR2 FQNEAQ. Trimming cost V 3 bases and J 5 bases; bases outside gene matches: 2. The CDR3 runs 14 residues.

CDR3 nucleotides: TGTGCCAGCAGCGTAGGCCCCCGGGTTCGACAGGTTAGCAATCAGCCCCAGCATTTT. Translating gives CASSVGPRVRQVSNQPQHF. The rearrangement links TRBV9 to TRBJ1-5; tentative D call: TRBD1 (6 bases). The germline V and J ends were trimmed by 0 bases and 0 bases, with 19 bases remaining between them. From germline, CDR1 is SGDLS and CDR2 YYNGEE. The CDR3 sequence is 19 residues long.

Written as DNA, the CDR3 is TGTGCCAGCAGCCAAACAGGGGGAGGCAATCAGCCCCAGCATTTT. Amino acid sequence: CASSQTGGGNQPQHF. This chain connects TRBV3-1 (or the pseudogene TRBV3-2) to TRBJ1-5; 8 bases are shared with TRBD1. The V segment lost 2 bases and the J segment 2 bases; nucleotides outside the gene matches: 2. The CDR3 contains 15 residues. Per the germline V gene, CDR1 is LGHDT and CDR2 is YNNKEL (reference sequence).

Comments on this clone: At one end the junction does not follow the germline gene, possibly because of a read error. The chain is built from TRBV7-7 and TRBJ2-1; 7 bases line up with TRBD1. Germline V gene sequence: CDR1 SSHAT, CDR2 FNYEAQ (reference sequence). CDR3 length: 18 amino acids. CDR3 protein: CASSLEHRGPTSYNEQFF. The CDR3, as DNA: TGTGCTAGCAGCTTAGAACACAGGGGCCCTACCTCCTACAATGAGCAGTTCTTC.

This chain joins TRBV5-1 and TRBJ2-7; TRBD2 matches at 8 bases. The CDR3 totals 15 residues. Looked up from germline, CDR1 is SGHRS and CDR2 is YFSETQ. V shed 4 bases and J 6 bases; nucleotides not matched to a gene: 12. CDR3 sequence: CASSINNPAGGEQYF. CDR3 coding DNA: TGCGCCAGCAGCATCAACAACCCGGCGGGGGGCGAGCAGTACTTC.

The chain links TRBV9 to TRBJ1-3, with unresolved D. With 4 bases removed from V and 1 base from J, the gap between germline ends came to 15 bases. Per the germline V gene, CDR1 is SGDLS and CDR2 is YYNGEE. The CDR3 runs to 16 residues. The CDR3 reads CASSPEIRQSGNTIYF. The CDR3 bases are TGTGCCAGCAGCCCGGAGATCCGTCAGTCTGGAAACACCATATATTTT.

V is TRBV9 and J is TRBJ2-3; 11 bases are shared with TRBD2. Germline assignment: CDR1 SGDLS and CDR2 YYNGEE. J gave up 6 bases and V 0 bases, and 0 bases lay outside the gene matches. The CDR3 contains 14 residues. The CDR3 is CASSVGTSGDTQYF. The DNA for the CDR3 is TGTGCCAGCAGCGTAGGGACTAGCGGGGATACGCAGTATTTT.

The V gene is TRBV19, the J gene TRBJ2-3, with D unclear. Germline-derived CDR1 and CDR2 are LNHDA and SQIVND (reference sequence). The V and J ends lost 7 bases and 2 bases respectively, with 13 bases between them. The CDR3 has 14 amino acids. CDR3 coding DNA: TGTGCCAGTACCGAGACTTCCCTCACAGATACGCAGTATTTT. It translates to CASTETSLTDTQYF.

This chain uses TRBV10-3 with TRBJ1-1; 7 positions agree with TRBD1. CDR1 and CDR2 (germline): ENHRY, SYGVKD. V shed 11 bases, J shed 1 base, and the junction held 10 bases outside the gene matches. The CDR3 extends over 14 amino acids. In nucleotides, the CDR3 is TGTGCCTCCCTTGGCCGACAGGGGAACACTGAAGCTTTCTTT. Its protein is CASLGRQGNTEAFF.

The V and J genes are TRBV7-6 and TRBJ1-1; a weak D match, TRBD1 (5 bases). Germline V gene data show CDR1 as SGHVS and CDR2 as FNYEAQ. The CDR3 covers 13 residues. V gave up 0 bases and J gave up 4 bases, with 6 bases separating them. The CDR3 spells CASSLADSTEAFF. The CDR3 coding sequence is TGTGCCAGCAGCTTAGCAGACAGCACTGAAGCTTTCTTT.

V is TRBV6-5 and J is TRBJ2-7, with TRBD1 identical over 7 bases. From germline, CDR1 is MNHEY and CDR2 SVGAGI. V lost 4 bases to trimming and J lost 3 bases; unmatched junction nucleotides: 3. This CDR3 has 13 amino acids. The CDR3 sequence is CASSWDSRYEQYF. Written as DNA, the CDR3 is TGTGCCAGCAGTTGGGACAGTCGCTACGAGCAGTACTTC.

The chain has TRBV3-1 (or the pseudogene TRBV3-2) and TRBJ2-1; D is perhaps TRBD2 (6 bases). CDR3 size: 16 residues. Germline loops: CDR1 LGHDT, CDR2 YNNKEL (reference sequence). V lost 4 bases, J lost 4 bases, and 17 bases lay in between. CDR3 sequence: CASSLASVRPYNEQFF. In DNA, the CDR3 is TGTGCCAGCAGCCTGGCTAGCGTACGTCCTTACAATGAGCAGTTCTTC.

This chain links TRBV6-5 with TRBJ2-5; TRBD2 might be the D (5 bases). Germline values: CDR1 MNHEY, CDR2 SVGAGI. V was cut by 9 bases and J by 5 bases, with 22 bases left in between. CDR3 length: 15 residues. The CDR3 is CARPPPIRDRETQYF. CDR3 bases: TGTGCCAGACCTCCTCCTATTCGGGATAGGGAGACCCAGTACTTC.

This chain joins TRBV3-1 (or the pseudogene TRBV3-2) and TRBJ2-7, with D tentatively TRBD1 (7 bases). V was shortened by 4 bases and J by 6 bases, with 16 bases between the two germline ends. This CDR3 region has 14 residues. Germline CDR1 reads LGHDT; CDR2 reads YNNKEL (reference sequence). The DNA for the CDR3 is TGTGCCAGCAGCCCGATGACAGGGACTGGCGAGCAGTACTTC. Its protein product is CASSPMTGTGEQYF.

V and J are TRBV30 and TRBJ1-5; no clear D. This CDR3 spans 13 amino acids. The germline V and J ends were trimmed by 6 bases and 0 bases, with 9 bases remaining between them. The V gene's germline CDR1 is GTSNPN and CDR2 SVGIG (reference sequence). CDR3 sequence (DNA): TGTGCCTGCTCCACAGATAGCAATCAGCCCCAGCATTTT. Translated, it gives CACSTDSNQPQHF. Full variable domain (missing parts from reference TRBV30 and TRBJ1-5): SQTIHQWPATLVQPVGSPLSLECTVEGTSNPNLYWYRQAAGRGLQLLFYSVGIGQISSEVPQNLSASRPQDRQFILSSKKLLLSDSGFYLCACSTDSNQPQHFGDGTRLSIL.

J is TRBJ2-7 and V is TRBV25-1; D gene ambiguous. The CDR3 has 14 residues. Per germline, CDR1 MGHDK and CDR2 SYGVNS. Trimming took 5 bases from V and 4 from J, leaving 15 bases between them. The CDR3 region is CASSSLTAQYEQYF. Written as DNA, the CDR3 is TGTGCCAGCAGTTCCTTGACCGCACAGTACGAGCAGTACTTC.

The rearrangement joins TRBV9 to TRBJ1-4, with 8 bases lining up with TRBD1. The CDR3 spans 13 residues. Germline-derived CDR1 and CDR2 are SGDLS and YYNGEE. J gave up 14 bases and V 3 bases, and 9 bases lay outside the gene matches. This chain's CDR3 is CASSAGTGWNLFF. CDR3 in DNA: TGTGCCAGCAGCGCAGGGACAGGCTGGAATCTGTTTTTT. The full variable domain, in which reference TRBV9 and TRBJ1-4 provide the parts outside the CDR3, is DSGVTQTPKHLITATGQRVTLRCSPRSGDLSVYWYQQSLDQGLQFLIQYYNGEERAKGNILERFSAQQFPDLHSELNLSSLELGDSALYFCASSAGTGWNLFFGSGTQLSVL.

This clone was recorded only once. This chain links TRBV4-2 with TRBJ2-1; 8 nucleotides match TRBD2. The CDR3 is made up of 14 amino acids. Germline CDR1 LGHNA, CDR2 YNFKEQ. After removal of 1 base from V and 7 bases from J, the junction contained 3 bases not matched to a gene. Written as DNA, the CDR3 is TGTGCCAGCAGCCAAGCGGGGGGGAGGAATGAGCAGTTCTTC. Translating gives CASSQAGGRNEQFF.

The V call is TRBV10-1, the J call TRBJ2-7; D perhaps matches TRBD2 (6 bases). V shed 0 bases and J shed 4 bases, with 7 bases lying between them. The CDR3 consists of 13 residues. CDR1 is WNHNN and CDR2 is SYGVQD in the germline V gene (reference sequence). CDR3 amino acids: CASSESAGYEQYF. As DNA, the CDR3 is TGCGCCAGCAGTGAGTCGGCGGGGTACGAGCAGTACTTC.

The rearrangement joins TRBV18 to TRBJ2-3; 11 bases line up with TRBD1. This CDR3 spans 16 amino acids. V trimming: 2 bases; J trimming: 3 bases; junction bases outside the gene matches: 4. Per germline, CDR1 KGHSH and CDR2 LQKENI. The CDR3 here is CASSPGGTGGTDTQYF. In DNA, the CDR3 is TGTGCCAGCTCACCAGGCGGGACAGGGGGAACAGATACGCAGTATTTT. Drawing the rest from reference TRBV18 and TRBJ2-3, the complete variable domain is NAGVMQNPRHLVRRRGQEARLRCSPMKGHSHVYWYRQLPEEGLKFMVYLQKENIIDESGMPKERFSAEFPKEGPSILRIQQVVRGDSAAYFCASSPGGTGGTDTQYFGPGTRLTVL.

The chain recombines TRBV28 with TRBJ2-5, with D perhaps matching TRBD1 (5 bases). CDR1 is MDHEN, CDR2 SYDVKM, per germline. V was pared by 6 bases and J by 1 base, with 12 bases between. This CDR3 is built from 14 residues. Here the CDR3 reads CASSGRDSQETQYF. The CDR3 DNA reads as TGTGCCAGCAGCGGACGAGACAGCCAAGAGACCCAGTACTTC.

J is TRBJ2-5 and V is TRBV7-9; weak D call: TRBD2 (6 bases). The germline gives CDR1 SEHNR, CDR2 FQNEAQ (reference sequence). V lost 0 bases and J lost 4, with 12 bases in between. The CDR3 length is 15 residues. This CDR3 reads CASSLAPGVRETQYF. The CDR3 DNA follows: TGTGCCAGCAGCTTAGCCCCGGGAGTTCGAGAGACCCAGTACTTC.

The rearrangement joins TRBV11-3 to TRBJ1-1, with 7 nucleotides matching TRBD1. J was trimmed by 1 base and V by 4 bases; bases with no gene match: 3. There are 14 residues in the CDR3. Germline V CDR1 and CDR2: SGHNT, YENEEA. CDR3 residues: CASSSGTANTEAFF. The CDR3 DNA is TGTGCCAGCAGCTCTGGGACAGCGAACACTGAAGCTTTCTTT.

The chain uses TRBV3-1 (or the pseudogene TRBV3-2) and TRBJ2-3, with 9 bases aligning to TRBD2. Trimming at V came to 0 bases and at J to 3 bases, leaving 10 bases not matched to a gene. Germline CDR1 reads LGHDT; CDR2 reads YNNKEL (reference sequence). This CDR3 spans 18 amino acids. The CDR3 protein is CASSQEPAGGFATDTQYF. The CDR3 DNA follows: TGTGCCAGCAGCCAAGAGCCAGCGGGGGGTTTCGCAACAGATACGCAGTATTTT.

The CDR3 region is CASSLGGTEITGELFF. The DNA of the CDR3 is TGTGCCAGCAGCTTAGGGGGGACAGAGATTACCGGGGAGCTGTTTTTT. V gene TRBV7-2 combines with J gene TRBJ2-2, with TRBD1 matching 7 bases. This CDR3 is 16 amino acids long. Unmatched junction bases numbered 7, after V lost 1 base and J lost 5 bases. Per the germline V gene, CDR1 is SGHTA and CDR2 is FQGNSA.